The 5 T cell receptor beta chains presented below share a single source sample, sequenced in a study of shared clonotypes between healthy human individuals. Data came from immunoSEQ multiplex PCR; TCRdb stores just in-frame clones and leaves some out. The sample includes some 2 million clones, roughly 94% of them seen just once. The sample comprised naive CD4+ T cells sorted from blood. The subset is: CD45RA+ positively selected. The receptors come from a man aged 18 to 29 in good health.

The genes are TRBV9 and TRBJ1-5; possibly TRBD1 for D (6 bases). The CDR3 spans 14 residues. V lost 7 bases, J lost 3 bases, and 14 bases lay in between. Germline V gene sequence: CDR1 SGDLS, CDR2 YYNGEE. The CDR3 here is CASGNGQFNQPQHF. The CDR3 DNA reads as TGTGCCAGCGGCAATGGACAGTTCAATCAGCCCCAGCATTTT. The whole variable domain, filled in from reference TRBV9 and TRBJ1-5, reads DSGVTQTPKHLITATGQRVTLRCSPRSGDLSVYWYQQSLDQGLQFLIQYYNGEERAKGNILERFSAQQFPDLHSELNLSSLELGDSALYFCASGNGQFNQPQHFGDGTRLSIL.

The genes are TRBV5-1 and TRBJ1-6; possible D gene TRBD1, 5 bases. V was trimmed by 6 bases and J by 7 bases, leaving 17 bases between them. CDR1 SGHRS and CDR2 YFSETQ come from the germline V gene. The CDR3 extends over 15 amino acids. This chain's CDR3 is CASTGGSERNSPLHF. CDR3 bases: TGCGCCAGCACGGGGGGGTCAGAGAGGAATTCACCCCTCCACTTT.

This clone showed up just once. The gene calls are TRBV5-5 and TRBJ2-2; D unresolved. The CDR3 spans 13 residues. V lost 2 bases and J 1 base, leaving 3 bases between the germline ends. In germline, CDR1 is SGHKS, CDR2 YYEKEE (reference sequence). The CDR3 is CASSLGNTGELFF. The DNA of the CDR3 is TGTGCCAGCAGCTTAGGGAACACCGGGGAGCTGTTTTTT.

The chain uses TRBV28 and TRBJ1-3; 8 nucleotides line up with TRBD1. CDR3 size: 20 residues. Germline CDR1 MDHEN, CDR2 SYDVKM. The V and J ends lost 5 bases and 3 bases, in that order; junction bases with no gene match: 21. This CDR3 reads CASSPLGQGFFRNYGNTIYF. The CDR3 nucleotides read TGTGCCAGCAGTCCACTCGGACAGGGTTTCTTTCGTAACTATGGAAACACCATATATTTT.

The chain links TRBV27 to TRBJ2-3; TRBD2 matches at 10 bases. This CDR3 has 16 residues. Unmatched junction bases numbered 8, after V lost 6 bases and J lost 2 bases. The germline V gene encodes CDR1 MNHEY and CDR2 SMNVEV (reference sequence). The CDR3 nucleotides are TGTGCCAGCAGGAACCTCGGACTAGCGGCCACAGATACGCAGTATTTT. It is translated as CASRNLGLAATDTQYF.